Listed here are 27 T cell receptor beta chains from one sample, sequenced in a study of glioma-infiltrating T cells after dendritic cell vaccination. Repertoires were generated with immunoSEQ multiplex PCR, while TCRdb's copy carries only in-frame clones and drops some. The sample has about 82,000 clones; less than 90% are singletons. Time point meaning: after dendritic cell vaccination, including at tumor progression/relapse. The sequencing here drew on blood, taken after dendritic cell vaccination. Receptor source: a human donor with glioblastoma.

The chain uses TRBV18 and TRBJ2-7, with TRBD1 identical over 8 bases. Germline assignment: CDR1 KGHSH and CDR2 LQKENI. CDR3 length: 14 residues. V gave up 3 bases and J gave up 4 bases; unmatched junction bases: 5. DNA of the CDR3: TGTGCCAGCTCACCGCAGACAGGGGAGTACGAGCAGTACTTC. It codes for CASSPQTGEYEQYF.

The chain carries TRBV19 and TRBJ2-7, with 9 bases fitting TRBD1. The V gene end was trimmed by 0 bases and the J gene end by 3 bases; junction bases not matched to a gene: 6. Per the germline V gene, CDR1 is LNHDA and CDR2 is SQIVND (reference sequence). The CDR3 totals 16 residues. CDR3 DNA sequence: TGTGCCAGTAGTATAGAATCTACAGGGGGCATCTACGAGCAGTACTTC. Amino acids: CASSIESTGGIYEQYF. Full variable domain (rest looked up from reference TRBV19 and TRBJ2-7): DGGITQSPKYLFRKEGQNVTLSCEQNLNHDAMYWYRQDPGQGLRLIYYSQIVNDFQKGDIAEGYSVSREKKESFPLTVTSAQKNPTAFYLCASSIESTGGIYEQYFGPGTRLTVT.

This chain connects TRBV5-1 to TRBJ2-1, with D possibly TRBD2 on 6 matching bases. Germline loops: CDR1 SGHRS, CDR2 YFSETQ. V was trimmed by 2 bases and J by 7 bases, leaving 13 bases between them. CDR3 length: 14 residues. CDR3 protein: CASSLSRGRNEQFF. In DNA form, the CDR3 reads TGCGCCAGCAGCTTATCACGGGGGAGGAATGAGCAGTTCTTC.

The genes are TRBV5-5 and TRBJ1-2; D uncertain. The germline V and J ends were trimmed by 0 bases and 7 bases, with 13 bases remaining between them. The length of the CDR3 is 14 residues. Germline V lookup: CDR1 SGHKS, CDR2 YYEKEE (reference sequence). The CDR3 sequence is CASSLANGFSGYTF. The CDR3 DNA follows: TGTGCCAGCAGCTTGGCCAACGGTTTCTCTGGCTACACCTTC.

The chain links TRBV6-6 to TRBJ2-1; 8 nucleotides align to TRBD1. Trimming took 6 bases from V and 5 from J; bases not matched to a gene: 12. The CDR3 covers 16 residues. Germline values: CDR1 MNHNY, CDR2 SVGAGI (reference sequence). The DNA for the CDR3 is TGTGCCAGCAGGTCCCAACCGGGACAGGACAACAATGAGCAGTTCTTC. This gives the protein CASRSQPGQDNNEQFF.

The rearrangement uses TRBV6-5 and TRBJ2-7; the D gene is possibly TRBD2 (6 bases). V was clipped by 4 bases and J by 1 base, with 14 bases between them. Germline V gene lookup returns CDR1 MNHEY and CDR2 SVGAGI. CDR3 length equals 15 residues. CDR3 sequence (DNA): TGTGCCAGCAGTTTCGGGGACTCTCGGTCCTACGAGCAGTACTTC. It encodes CASSFGDSRSYEQYF.

CDR3 sequence (DNA): TGTGCCAGCAGCTTAGGCCCCCCTCTTGGTATGGCGCAGTATTTT. It is translated as CASSLGPPLGMAQYF. The gene calls are TRBV7-3 and TRBJ2-3; no reliable D call. The ends were cut back, 2 bases at V and 10 bases at J, with 19 bases in the middle. The CDR3 has 15 residues. The germline gives CDR1 SGHTA, CDR2 FQGTGA. The complete variable domain, with remaining parts taken from reference TRBV7-3 and TRBJ2-3, reads GAGVSQTPSNKVTEKGKYVELRCDPISGHTALYWYRQSLGQGPEFLIYFQGTGAADDSGLPNDRFFAVRPEGSVSTLKIQRTERGDSAVYLCASSLGPPLGMAQYFGPGTRLTVL.

The V call is TRBV4-1, the J call TRBJ2-7, with D perhaps matching TRBD2 (6 bases). The CDR3 totals 16 residues. Germline V lookup: CDR1 MGHRA, CDR2 YSYEKL. V was cut by 2 bases and J by 1 base, with 15 bases left in between. The CDR3 nucleotides read TGCGCCAGCAGCCAAACTCTGGGGGGATATTCCTACGAGCAGTACTTC. This gives the protein CASSQTLGGYSYEQYF.

This chain joins TRBV7-2 and TRBJ1-5; D remains ambiguous. The CDR3 is made up of 14 amino acids. Trimming took 5 bases from V and 0 from J, leaving 8 bases between them. Germline values: CDR1 SGHTA, CDR2 FQGNSA. Here the CDR3 DNA reads TGTGCCAGCAGCCGGGATAATAGCAATCAGCCCCAGCATTTT. Its protein is CASSRDNSNQPQHF.

V usage is TRBV19 and J usage is TRBJ2-5; 10 bases agree with TRBD1. The CDR3 is 18 amino acids. V lost 6 bases, J lost 4 bases, and 17 bases stayed unmatched. Looked up from germline, CDR1 is LNHDA and CDR2 is SQIVND (reference sequence). In nucleotides, the CDR3 is TGTGCCAGTAGCCTCATCGGACAGGGGGTAGGGTTGGGAGAGACCCAGTACTTC. Translating gives CASSLIGQGVGLGETQYF.

V gene TRBV6-6 combines with J gene TRBJ1-6, with D tentatively TRBD1 (6 bases). Germline V CDR1 and CDR2: MNHNY, SVGAGI (reference sequence). The V and J ends lost 6 bases and 7 bases respectively, with 13 bases between them. The CDR3 has 14 residues. CDR3 DNA: TGTGCCAGCAGCCCTCGGACAGAGAATTCACCCCTCCACTTT. It encodes CASSPRTENSPLHF.

The chain links TRBV9 to TRBJ1-2; D is uncertain. CDR3 length: 13 amino acids. The germline V gene encodes CDR1 SGDLS and CDR2 YYNGEE. Trimming took off 1 base at V and 3 bases at J, with 7 bases between the two ends. Here the CDR3 DNA reads TGTGCCAGCAGCGTATCACTTCACTATGGCTACACCTTC. This sequence encodes CASSVSLHYGYTF.

The gene calls are TRBV15 and TRBJ1-1; TRBD1 agrees at 10 bases. Unmatched junction bases numbered 11, after V lost 5 bases and J lost 11 bases. The V gene's germline CDR1 is LNHNV and CDR2 YYDKDF (reference sequence). The CDR3 loop spans 14 amino acids. The CDR3 spells CATSSRDRGLEAFF. The CDR3 region has the DNA TGTGCCACCAGCTCCCGGGACAGGGGTCTTGAGGCTTTCTTT.

The chain joins TRBV5-1 to TRBJ2-3; TRBD2 is a possible D gene (7 bases). CDR1 and CDR2 (germline): SGHRS, YFSETQ. The V and J ends lost 7 bases and 0 bases respectively, with 15 bases between them. This CDR3 region has 15 residues. CDR3 region: CASGGAYLSTDTQYF. CDR3 nucleotide sequence: TGCGCCAGCGGGGGGGCTTACCTCAGCACAGATACGCAGTATTTT.

The chain links TRBV4-2 to TRBJ1-2; possibly TRBD1 for D (6 bases). Germline CDR1 and CDR2: LGHNA and YNFKEQ. The CDR3 is 15 amino acids. Trimming removed 1 base at V and 8 bases at J, with 17 bases between. The CDR3: CASSQAEQGVEGYTF. The CDR3 bases are TGTGCCAGCAGCCAAGCTGAACAGGGAGTAGAGGGCTACACCTTC.

The table lists this clone with a count of one. This rearrangement joins TRBV29-1 to TRBJ1-3; D possibly corresponds to TRBD1 (5 bases). This CDR3 has 14 amino acids. With 5 bases removed from V and 0 bases from J, the gap between germline ends came to 11 bases. Germline V gene sequence: CDR1 SQVTM, CDR2 ANQGSEA. The DNA for the CDR3 is TGCAGCGTTTGGGACTGGAACTCTGGAAACACCATATATTTT. Encoded protein: CSVWDWNSGNTIYF.

The chain has TRBV7-2 and TRBJ1-5; 8 bases agree with TRBD1. The CDR3 loop spans 15 amino acids. J lost 4 bases, V lost 1 base, and 3 bases had no gene match. The germline gives CDR1 SGHTA, CDR2 FQGNSA. CDR3 sequence reads: CASSLGQGANQPQHF. CDR3 in DNA: TGTGCCAGCAGCTTAGGGCAGGGGGCTAATCAGCCCCAGCATTTT.

This clone turned up a few times. The chain combines TRBV18 with TRBJ1-5, with D possibly TRBD1 on 6 matching bases. The CDR3 extends over 15 amino acids. CDR1 is KGHSH, CDR2 LQKENI, per germline. V was pared by 2 bases and J by 0 bases, with 8 bases between. The CDR3 coding sequence is TGTGCCAGCTCACCATCAGGGGTTAGCAATCAGCCCCAGCATTTT. It translates to CASSPSGVSNQPQHF.

This rearrangement joins TRBV5-4 to TRBJ2-5; no clear D gene. The V end was cut by 3 bases, the J end by 2 bases, with 5 bases between. CDR3 length equals 12 residues. CDR1 and CDR2 from the germline V gene are SGHNT and YYREEE (reference sequence). CDR3: CASSSLQETQYF. CDR3 DNA sequence: TGTGCCAGCAGCTCCTTACAAGAGACCCAGTACTTC.

In its sample, this clone was seen once. The V and J genes are TRBV2 and TRBJ2-3; 7 bases align to TRBD1. Germline V gives CDR1 SNHLY, CDR2 FYNNEI. This CDR3 has 13 amino acids. V shed 11 bases, J shed 0 bases, and the junction held 5 bases outside the gene matches. The DNA of the CDR3 is TGTGCCCAACAGGGGCGGAGCACAGATACGCAGTATTTT. This encodes CAQQGRSTDTQYF.

The rearrangement links TRBV27 to TRBJ1-4; a possible D gene is TRBD1 (5 bases). CDR1 is MNHEY, CDR2 SMNVEV, per germline (reference sequence). The V gene lost 1 base and the J gene lost 7 bases, with 16 bases spanning the gap. The length of the CDR3 is 16 residues. CDR3 bases: TGTGCCAGCAGTTTATGGTCAGGGATTTCAATTGAAAAACTGTTTTTT. It yields the protein CASSLWSGISIEKLFF.

This sequence joins TRBV5-1 and TRBJ2-5, with D possibly being TRBD1 (5 bases). This CDR3 has 14 amino acids. Trimming removed 0 bases at V and 5 bases at J, with 11 bases between. The germline CDR1 and CDR2 sequences are SGHRS and YFSETQ. CDR3 in amino acids: CASSLETVRETQYF. The CDR3, as DNA: TGCGCCAGCAGCTTGGAGACAGTTCGGGAGACCCAGTACTTC.

This chain connects TRBV2 to TRBJ2-5; D gene ambiguous. Germline V gene sequence: CDR1 SNHLY, CDR2 FYNNEI. The CDR3 spans 15 residues. Trimming shortened V by 1 base and J by 5 bases, and 14 bases separated the two germline ends. The CDR3 protein is CASSEELAGWETQYF. The CDR3 DNA follows: TGTGCCAGCAGTGAAGAGTTGGCAGGCTGGGAGACCCAGTACTTC.

This clone was counted a few times. The chain combines TRBV19 with TRBJ1-3; 10 positions match TRBD1. Germline CDR1 is LNHDA and CDR2 is SQIVND (reference sequence). V was clipped by 5 bases and J by 2 bases; unmatched bases: 12. The CDR3 runs 18 residues. The CDR3 region has the DNA TGTGCCAGTAGTCTACAAACCGGGACAGGGGAGACTGGAAACACCATATATTTT. This codes for CASSLQTGTGETGNTIYF.

This rearrangement joins TRBV2 to TRBJ1-1; a possible D gene is TRBD1 (5 bases). This CDR3 is 12 amino acids long. The V end lost 6 bases, the J end lost 6 bases, and 11 bases lay between the germline ends. Looked up from germline, CDR1 is SNHLY and CDR2 is FYNNEI. The CDR3: CASRGGEAEAFF. The CDR3 DNA is TGTGCCAGCAGAGGAGGGGAGGCTGAAGCTTTCTTT. Using reference TRBV2 and TRBJ1-1 for the parts outside the CDR3, the full variable domain is EPEVTQTPSHQVTQMGQEVILRCVPISNHLYFYWYRQILGQKVEFLVSFYNNEISEKSEIFDDQFSVERPDGSNFTLKIRSTKLEDSAMYFCASRGGEAEAFFGQGTRLTVV.

The chain has TRBV28 and TRBJ1-5; 7 nucleotides agree with TRBD1. V was pared by 5 bases and J by 7 bases, with 11 bases of the junction left unmatched. Germline-derived CDR1 and CDR2 are MDHEN and SYDVKM. This CDR3 is built from 15 residues. DNA of the CDR3: TGTGCCAGCAGTCGCATTACAGGGGCGCAGCAGCCCCAGCATTTT. It translates to CASSRITGAQQPQHF. The complete variable domain, with remaining parts taken from reference TRBV28 and TRBJ1-5, reads DVKVTQSSRYLVKRTGEKVFLECVQDMDHENMFWYRQDPGLGLRLIYFSYDVKMKEKGDIPEGYSVSREKKERFSLILESASTNQTSMYLCASSRITGAQQPQHFGDGTRLSIL.

The J gene is TRBJ1-1, the V gene TRBV6-1; the match to TRBD1 covers 7 bases. V was pared by 5 bases and J by 7 bases, with 7 bases of the junction left unmatched. In germline, CDR1 is MNHNS, CDR2 SASEGT. The CDR3 is 13 amino acids. CDR3 protein: CASSPGGYGEAFF. CDR3 sequence (DNA): TGTGCCAGCAGTCCAGGGGGATACGGTGAAGCTTTCTTT.